This TCR beta chain was identified in a study of blood T cell repertoires in COVID-19. This CDR3 spans 13 amino acids. V was cut by 3 bases and J by 0 bases, with 7 bases left in between. Germline lookup yields CDR1 SGHRS and CDR2 YFSETQ. This clone was observed at least ten times. The authors' processing: Amplification with reference gene primers provided the estimates of nucleated cell counts. Profiled with immunoSEQ multiplex PCR; TCRdb holds only in-frame clones, not every one. Clone size and V and J calls were adopted from that table, with D and trimming inferred from the DNA. Of about 110,000 clones in the sample, 75% to 80% are singletons; the top ten hold 16%.

This TCR was recovered from a woman older than 75 with active or convalescent COVID-19. The specimen was peripheral blood. The chain couples TRBV5-1 to TRBJ2-7, with a possible D match to TRBD1 (6 bases). The CDR3 sequence: CASSYRASYEQYF. The CDR3 DNA reads TGCGCCAGCAGCTACAGGGCCTCCTACGAGCAGTACTTC.